This note documents a single TCR beta chain sequence. In the authors' methods: Amplified reference gene primers provided the basis for estimating nucleated cell counts. TCRdb keeps only in-frame clones here, not all; method: immunoSEQ multiplex PCR. The V and J calls and the clone size are those of that table, but D and trimming were determined from the DNA. The repertoire holds 200,000 to 300,000 clones, with around four fifths as singletons. These data belong to a study of blood T cell repertoires in COVID-19. As for the study in general: COVID-19 samples from acute and convalescent phases originated in the United States, Italy and Spain. T cells, B-cell-depleted T cells, or PBMCs provided the cDNA or gDNA that served as material.

V shed 1 base, J shed 8 bases, and the junction held 6 bases outside the gene matches. CDR1 is SGHVS and CDR2 is FQNEAQ in the germline V gene. The CDR3 runs to 16 residues. This chain connects TRBV7-8 to TRBJ1-4; 11 bases match TRBD1. The sample consisted of peripheral blood. The receptor comes from a man aged 45-60 years with acute or convalescent COVID-19. The CDR3 DNA reads TGTGCCAGCAGCTTAGTTTGGGGGACAGGGGGAGAAAAACTGTTTTTT. Translation: CASSLVWGTGGEKLFF.